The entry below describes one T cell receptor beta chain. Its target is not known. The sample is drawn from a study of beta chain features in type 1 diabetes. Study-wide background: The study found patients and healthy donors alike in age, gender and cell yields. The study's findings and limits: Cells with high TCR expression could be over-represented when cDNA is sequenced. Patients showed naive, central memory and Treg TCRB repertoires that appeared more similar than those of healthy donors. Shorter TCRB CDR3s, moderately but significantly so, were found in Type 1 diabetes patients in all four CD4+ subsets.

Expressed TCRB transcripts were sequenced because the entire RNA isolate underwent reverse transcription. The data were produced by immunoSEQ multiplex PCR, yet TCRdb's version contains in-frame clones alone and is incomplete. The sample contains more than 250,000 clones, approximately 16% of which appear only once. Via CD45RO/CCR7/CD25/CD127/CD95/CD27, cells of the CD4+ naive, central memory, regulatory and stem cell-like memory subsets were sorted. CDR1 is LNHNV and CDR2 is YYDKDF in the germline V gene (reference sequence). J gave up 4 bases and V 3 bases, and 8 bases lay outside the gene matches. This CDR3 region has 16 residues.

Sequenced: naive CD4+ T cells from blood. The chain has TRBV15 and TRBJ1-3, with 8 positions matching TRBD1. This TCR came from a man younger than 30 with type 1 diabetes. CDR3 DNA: TGTGCCACCAGCAGCAGGGGGCTGCTACGCGGAAACACCATATATTTT. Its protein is CATSSRGLLRGNTIYF.